This T cell receptor (beta chain) was sequenced for a study of T-cell reconstitution after alpha-beta-depleted transplantation in children. Trimming cost V 2 bases and J 4 bases; bases outside gene matches: 3. Germline V lookup: CDR1 KGHSH, CDR2 LQKENI. The CDR3 totals 15 residues. General observations from the study: For some patients, TCRbeta diversity was high at day 60 because of recipient T cells and thymic progenitors that survived.

A library of TCRbeta sequences, prepared with unique molecular identifiers, was generated. TCRdb ran MiXCR on the PCR reads and lists one entry per CDR3 protein. Of fewer than 750,000 distinct CDR3 sequences in the sample, 20% to 30% were seen once. This clonotype was counted between two and nine times. The antigen is undetermined. This chain links TRBV18 with TRBJ1-5; 9 nucleotides match TRBD1. This clonotype originated in a boy under three years old with Wiskott-Aldrich syndrome, due to receive a stem cell transplant. The sequencing used PBMCs, collected before TCRalphabeta/CD19-depleted stem cell transplant. The CDR3: CASSPGTGQNQPQHF. The CDR3 nucleotides read TGTGCCAGCTCACCAGGGACAGGGCAGAATCAGCCCCAGCATTTT.